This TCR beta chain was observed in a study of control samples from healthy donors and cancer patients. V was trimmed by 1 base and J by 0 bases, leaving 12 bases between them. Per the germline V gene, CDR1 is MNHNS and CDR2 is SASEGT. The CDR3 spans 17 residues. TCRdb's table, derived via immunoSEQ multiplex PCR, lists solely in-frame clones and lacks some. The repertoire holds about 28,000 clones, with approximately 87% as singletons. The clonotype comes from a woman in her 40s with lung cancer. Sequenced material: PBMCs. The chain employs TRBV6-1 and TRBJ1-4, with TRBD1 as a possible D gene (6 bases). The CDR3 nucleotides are TGTGCCAGCAGTGAAGTTCAGGGGATTGCAACTAATGAAAAACTGTTTTTT. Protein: CASSEVQGIATNEKLFF.